These T cell receptor beta chains were read from a single sample in a study of cytomegalovirus exposure and HLA in healthy donors. Clones were sequenced by immunoSEQ multiplex PCR, and TCRdb holds only the in-frame ones, with some missing. The sample lists more than 70,000 clones, 70% to 80% occurring once. The sample consisted of PBMCs. Receptors originate from a woman aged 50 to 65 in good health and CMV-seropositive. Both conserved end residues are part of each CDR3. D genes are given only for firm matches. Clone size is not always given. Where it is, it says once, few, many or a class for expanded clones.

D gene | J gene | V gene | clone size | CDR3 protein | CDR3 DNA
NA | TRBJ2-5 | TRBV18 | NA | CASSPRSGVDETQYF | TGTGCCAGCTCACCACGGTCAGGGGTGGATGAGACCCAGTACTTC
NA | TRBJ1-5 | TRBV9 | few | CASSVGGTKIQPQHF | TGTGCCAGCAGCGTAGGAGGGACAAAAATTCAGCCCCAGCATTTT
TRBD2 | TRBJ2-3 | TRBV5-6 | NA | CASSLEYAGGPADTQYF | TGTGCCAGCAGCTTGGAGTATGCGGGGGGGCCCGCAGATACGCAGTATTTT
TRBD2 | TRBJ2-3 | TRBV7-2 | NA | CASSREGLGTDTQYF | TGTGCCAGCAGCCGGGAGGGACTAGGCACAGATACGCAGTATTTT
NA | TRBJ2-7 | TRBV20-1 | NA | CSARQTYEQYF | TGCAGTGCCCGACAGACCTACGAGCAGTACTTC
NA | TRBJ2-2 | TRBV19 | NA | CASSITWGELFF | TGTGCCAGTAGTATAACTTGGGGGGAGCTGTTTTTT
TRBD1 | TRBJ1-4 | TRBV6-5 | NA | CASSGTATNEKLFF | TGTGCCAGCAGTGGGACAGCAACTAATGAAAAACTGTTTTTT
NA | TRBJ2-1 | TRBV10-3 | NA | CAISDAGNNEQFF | TGTGCCATCAGTGACGCGGGGAACAATGAGCAGTTCTTC
TRBD2 | TRBJ2-7 | TRBV7-2 | few | CASSVSGQPYEQYF | TGTGCCAGCAGCGTTAGCGGGCAACCCTACGAGCAGTACTTC
NA | TRBJ2-2 | TRBV19 | NA | CASSSPAGQGKNTGELFF | TGTGCCAGTAGCTCCCCGGCCGGGCAGGGGAAGAACACCGGGGAGCTGTTTTTT
NA | TRBJ2-3 | TRBV28 | NA | CASSMAFRNTDTQYF | TGTGCCAGCAGTATGGCATTTCGTAACACAGATACGCAGTATTTT
NA | TRBJ2-7 | TRBV6-5 | NA | CASSLRIDKYYEQYF | TGTGCCAGCAGCCTTAGGATCGACAAGTACTACGAGCAGTACTTC
NA | TRBJ2-1 | TRBV9 | NA | CASSGNAEQFF | TGTGCCAGCAGCGGTAACGCGGAGCAGTTCTTC
NA | TRBJ2-7 | TRBV5-1 | NA | CASSLGIGGYEQYF | TGCGCCAGCAGCTTAGGTATAGGGGGCTACGAGCAGTACTTC
TRBD2 | TRBJ2-5 | TRBV9 | NA | CASSVGSSGGTQETQYF | TGTGCCAGCAGCGTAGGCAGCAGCGGGGGGACCCAAGAGACCCAGTACTTC
NA | TRBJ1-1 | TRBV6-5 | NA | CASSATNSVNTEAFF | TGTGCCAGCAGTGCGACAAATTCGGTTAACACTGAAGCTTTCTTT